These 12 T cell receptor beta chains share one sample of origin, sequenced in a study of pediatric ulcerative colitis. The data were produced by immunoSEQ multiplex PCR, yet TCRdb's version contains in-frame clones alone and is incomplete. The sample contains around 12,000 clones, about 74% of which appear only once. Rectal tissue came from one to two pinch biopsies taken at colonoscopy. Sequenced sample: gut tissue. Receptors originate from a boy younger than 18 who was a control in a study of pediatric ulcerative colitis.

The V call is TRBV10-3, the J call TRBJ2-5; 7 bases match TRBD2. The CDR3 is 14 residues long. Germline V gene lookup returns CDR1 ENHRY and CDR2 SYGVKD. J lost 2 bases, V lost 7 bases, and 7 bases had no gene match. In DNA, the CDR3 is TGTGCCATCAAAGGTCCTAGCGGACAAGAGACCCAGTACTTC. Its translation: CAIKGPSGQETQYF.

The rearrangement joins TRBV12-5 to TRBJ1-2; a weak D match, TRBD1 (6 bases). There are 15 residues in the CDR3. Between the trimmed V and J ends, which lost 5 bases and 1 base, there was a span of 14 bases. CDR1 and CDR2 (germline): LGHNT, FRNRAP. The CDR3 nucleotides are TGTGCTAGTGGTGTGGACAGTAGGTTTAACTATGGCTACACCTTC. The encoded protein is CASGVDSRFNYGYTF.

V gene TRBV13 combines with J gene TRBJ2-2; D gene ambiguous. The CDR3 covers 14 residues. Per germline, CDR1 PRHDT and CDR2 FYEKMQ (reference sequence). With 0 bases removed from V and 10 bases from J, the gap between germline ends came to 12 bases. CDR3 DNA sequence: TGTGCCAGCAGCTTAGGAGGCCCCACCAAGGAGCTGTTTTTT. Encoded protein: CASSLGGPTKELFF.

The CDR3 DNA is TGTGCCAGCAGTAACGGGGGGCGAATCTGGTCTAACTTCTATGGCTACACCTTC. It translates to CASSNGGRIWSNFYGYTF. The V call is TRBV27, the J call TRBJ1-2; D might be TRBD1 (6 bases). The V and J ends lost 5 bases and 4 bases respectively, with 26 bases between them. This CDR3 spans 18 amino acids. Germline CDR1 reads MNHEY; CDR2 reads SMNVEV (reference sequence).

This chain links TRBV29-1 with TRBJ2-7; perhaps TRBD1 as D (6 bases). CDR3 length: 11 residues. Per germline, CDR1 SQVTM and CDR2 ANQGSEA. Deletions cut 3 bases from V and 4 bases from J, with 7 bases between. Here the CDR3 reads CSVEQGYEQYF. CDR3 DNA: TGCAGCGTTGAGCAGGGGTACGAGCAGTACTTC.

This chain links TRBV27 with TRBJ2-1; D is possibly TRBD2 (5 bases). Between the trimmed V and J ends, which lost 2 bases and 6 bases, there was a span of 8 bases. The germline V gene has CDR1 MNHEY and CDR2 SMNVEV (reference sequence). This CDR3 contains 13 residues. The DNA for the CDR3 is TGTGCCAGCAGTTTAAGTAGCGTCAATGAGCAGTTCTTC. The encoded protein is CASSLSSVNEQFF.

This clone was detected only a few times. The V and J genes are TRBV10-3 and TRBJ2-3; 10 bases fit TRBD2. The CDR3 is 14 amino acids. The germline V gene encodes CDR1 ENHRY and CDR2 SYGVKD. J lost 4 bases, V lost 11 bases, and 9 bases had no gene match. CDR3 nucleotides: TGTGCCGTCGGACTAGCGGATTACGCAGATACGCAGTATTTT. Protein: CAVGLADYADTQYF.

Details on this clone: The germline gene is not matched at one end of the junction; a read error may be the cause. The chain uses TRBV7-9 and TRBJ2-3, with D unresolved. This CDR3 region has 14 residues. CDR1 and CDR2 from the germline V gene are SEHNR and FQNEAQ (reference sequence). The CDR3 DNA sequence: TGTGCCAGCAGCTTAGCCGTAAGAGACTCCCCAGTACAATTT. It is translated as CASSLAVRDSPVQF.

V gene TRBV27 combines with J gene TRBJ2-1, with D hard to call. V dropped 1 base and J dropped 5 bases, with 12 bases sitting between them. CDR1 is MNHEY, CDR2 SMNVEV, per germline (reference sequence). This CDR3 comprises 15 residues. CDR3 sequence: CASSLLWSGNNEQFF. CDR3 nucleotide sequence: TGTGCCAGCAGTTTATTGTGGTCTGGTAACAATGAGCAGTTCTTC.

The V and J genes are TRBV5-4 and TRBJ1-2, with TRBD1 matching 8 bases. In germline, CDR1 is SGHNT, CDR2 YYREEE (reference sequence). The J segment lost 3 bases and the V segment lost 4 bases, leaving 5 bases of the junction unmatched. The CDR3 is 14 residues long. CDR3 sequence (DNA): TGTGCCAGCAGCCCGGACAGGGAGGACTATGGCTACACCTTC. The encoded protein is CASSPDREDYGYTF. Full variable domain (missing parts from reference TRBV5-4 and TRBJ1-2): ETGVTQSPTHLIKTRGQQVTLRCSSQSGHNTVSWYQQALGQGPQFIFQYYREEENGRGNFPPRFSGLQFPNYSSELNVNALELDDSALYLCASSPDREDYGYTFGSGTRLTVV.

Details on this clone: Other nucleotide sequences in the sample specify the same CDR3. The chain uses TRBV14 and TRBJ2-1; 12 bases are a match to TRBD2. The CDR3 has 15 residues. CDR1 and CDR2 (germline): SGHDN, FVKESK. After removal of 4 bases from V and 7 bases from J, the junction contained 5 bases not matched to a gene. The CDR3 nucleotides read TGTGCCAGCAGCCGACTAGCGGGAGTAGAAAATGAGCAGTTCTTC. Encoded protein: CASSRLAGVENEQFF. The whole variable domain, remainder taken from reference TRBV14 and TRBJ2-1, is EAGVTQFPSHSVIEKGQTVTLRCDPISGHDNLYWYRRVMGKEIKFLLHFVKESKQDESGMPNNRFLAERTGGTYSTLKVQPAELEDSGVYFCASSRLAGVENEQFFGPGTRLTVL.

V gene TRBV11-2 combines with J gene TRBJ2-7; TRBD2 matches at 7 bases. The CDR3 is 16 residues long. The V gene end was trimmed by 5 bases and the J gene end by 2 bases; junction bases not matched to a gene: 12. CDR1 and CDR2 from the germline V gene are SGHAT and FQNNGV. The CDR3 DNA reads as TGTGCCAGCAGCACTTCTGCAGCGGGACGGACCTACGAGCAGTACTTC. Amino acid sequence: CASSTSAAGRTYEQYF.